The T cell receptor beta chain described here comes from a study (dated by TCRdb to 2015 to 2018). Some background on the complete study: The study used sequence and structural analyses to characterize human CD8+ TCR repertoires recognizing immunodominant viral antigens. Results and caveats for the whole study, not just this receptor: CD8+ TCR repertoires specific to different immunodominant viral antigens were reported to be distinct from each other and highly diverse.

CDR1 is given as LNHDA and CDR2 as SQIVND, both from the germline V gene (reference sequence). There are 13 amino acids in the CDR3, from cysteine to phenylalanine inclusive. Only the CDR3 portion is preserved as DNA: 39 bases, with reading frame beginning at the first base. V is cut by 5 bases and J by 4 bases, and the space between the germline ends is 11 bases. This clonotype is labeled medium-sized (0.01 to 0.1%). The antigen this receptor binds is unknown. Per-base quality was not reported, and no clone a single base away is much larger than it. Reads for this sample came from an Illumina HiSeq 2500. The raw public reads went through TCRdb reprocessing: fastp at Q25, MiXCR clone calling, in-frame beta chains kept. Entries that share a CDR3 protein sequence are merged under the most common genes and DNA. The sample profile shows about 800 distinct CDR3 sequences; roughly 34% of them were found once. The leading ten clones occupy around 50% of the sample.

Sequenced sample: CD8+ T cells (not recorded whether cultured). This receptor was identified in a female donor. Rearrangement joined TRBV19 to TRBJ1-1, with a weak D call of TRBD1 (5 bases match). The nucleotide sequence is TGTGCCAGTAGTGTCAGGGCGAGCACTGAAGCTTTCTTT. The resulting protein is CASSVRASTEAFF.